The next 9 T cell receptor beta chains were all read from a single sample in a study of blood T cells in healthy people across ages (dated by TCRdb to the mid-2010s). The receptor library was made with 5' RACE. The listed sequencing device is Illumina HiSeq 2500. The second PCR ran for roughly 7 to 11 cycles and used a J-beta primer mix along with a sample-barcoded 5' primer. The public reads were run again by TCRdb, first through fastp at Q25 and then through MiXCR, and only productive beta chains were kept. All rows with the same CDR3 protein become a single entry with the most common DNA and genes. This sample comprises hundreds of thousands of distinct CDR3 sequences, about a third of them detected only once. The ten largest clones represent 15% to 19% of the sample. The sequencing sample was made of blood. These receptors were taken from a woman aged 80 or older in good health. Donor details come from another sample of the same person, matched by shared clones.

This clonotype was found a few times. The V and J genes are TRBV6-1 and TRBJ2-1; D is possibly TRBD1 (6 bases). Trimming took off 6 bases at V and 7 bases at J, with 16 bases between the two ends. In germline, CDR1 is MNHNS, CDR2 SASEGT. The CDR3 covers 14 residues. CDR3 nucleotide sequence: TGTGCCAGCAGGGAGCGAACAGGGTGGAATGAGCAGTTCTTC. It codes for CASRERTGWNEQFF.

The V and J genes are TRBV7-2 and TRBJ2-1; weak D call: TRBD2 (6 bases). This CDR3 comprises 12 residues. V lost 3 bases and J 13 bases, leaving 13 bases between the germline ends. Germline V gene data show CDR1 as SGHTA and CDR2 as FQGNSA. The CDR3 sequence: CASSFTGELQFF. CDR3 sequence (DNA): TGTGCCAGCAGCTTTACGGGGGAACTACAGTTCTTC.

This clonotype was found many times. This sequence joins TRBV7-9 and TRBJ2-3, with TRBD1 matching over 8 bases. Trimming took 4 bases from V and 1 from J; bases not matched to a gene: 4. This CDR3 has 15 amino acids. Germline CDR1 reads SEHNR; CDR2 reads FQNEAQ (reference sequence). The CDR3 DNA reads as TGTGCCAGCAGCTCCAGGGGGCGAGGCACAGATACGCAGTATTTT. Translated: CASSSRGRGTDTQYF.

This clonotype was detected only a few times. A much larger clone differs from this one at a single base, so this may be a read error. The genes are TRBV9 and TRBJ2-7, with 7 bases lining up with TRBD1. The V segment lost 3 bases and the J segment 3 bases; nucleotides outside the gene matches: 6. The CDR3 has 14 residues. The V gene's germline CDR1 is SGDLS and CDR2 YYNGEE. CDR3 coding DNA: TGTGCCAGCAGCGGAGCTGGGACAGACTACGAGCAGTACTTC. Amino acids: CASSGAGTDYEQYF.

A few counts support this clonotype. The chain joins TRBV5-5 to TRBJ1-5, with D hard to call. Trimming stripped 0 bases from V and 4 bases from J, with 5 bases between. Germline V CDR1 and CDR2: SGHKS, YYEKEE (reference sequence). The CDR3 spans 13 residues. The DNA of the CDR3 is TGTGCCAGCAGCTTGGACGTGAATCAGCCCCAGCATTTT. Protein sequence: CASSLDVNQPQHF.

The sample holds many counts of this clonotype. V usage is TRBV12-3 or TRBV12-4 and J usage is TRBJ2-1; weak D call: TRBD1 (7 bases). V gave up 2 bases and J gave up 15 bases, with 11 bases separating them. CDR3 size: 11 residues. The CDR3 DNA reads TGTGCCAGCAGTTTAAACAGGGGAGGGTTCTTC. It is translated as CASSLNRGGFF.

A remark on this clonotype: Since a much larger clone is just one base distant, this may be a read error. The CDR3 coding sequence is TGCAGTGCTAGTTCGAACAATGAGCAGTACTTC. Translating it yields CSASSNNEQYF. V and J are TRBV20-1 and TRBJ2-4; no reliable D call. Trimming pared 3 bases from V and 13 bases from J, leaving 13 bases between. CDR1 is DFQATT, CDR2 SNEGSKA, per germline (reference sequence). The CDR3 loop spans 11 amino acids.

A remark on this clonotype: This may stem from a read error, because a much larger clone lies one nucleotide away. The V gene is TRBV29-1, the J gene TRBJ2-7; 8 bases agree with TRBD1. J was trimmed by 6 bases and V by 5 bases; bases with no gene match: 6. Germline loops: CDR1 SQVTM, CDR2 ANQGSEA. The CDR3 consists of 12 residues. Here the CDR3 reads CSVKTGDVEQYF. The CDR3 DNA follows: TGCAGCGTTAAGACAGGGGATGTCGAGCAGTACTTC.

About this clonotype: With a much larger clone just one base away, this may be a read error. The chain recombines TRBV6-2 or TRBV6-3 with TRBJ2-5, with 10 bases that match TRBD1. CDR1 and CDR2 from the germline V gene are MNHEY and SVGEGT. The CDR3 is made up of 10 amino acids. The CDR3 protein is CASGDRGQLF. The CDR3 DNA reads TGTGCCAGCGGGGACAGGGGCCAGCTCTTC.